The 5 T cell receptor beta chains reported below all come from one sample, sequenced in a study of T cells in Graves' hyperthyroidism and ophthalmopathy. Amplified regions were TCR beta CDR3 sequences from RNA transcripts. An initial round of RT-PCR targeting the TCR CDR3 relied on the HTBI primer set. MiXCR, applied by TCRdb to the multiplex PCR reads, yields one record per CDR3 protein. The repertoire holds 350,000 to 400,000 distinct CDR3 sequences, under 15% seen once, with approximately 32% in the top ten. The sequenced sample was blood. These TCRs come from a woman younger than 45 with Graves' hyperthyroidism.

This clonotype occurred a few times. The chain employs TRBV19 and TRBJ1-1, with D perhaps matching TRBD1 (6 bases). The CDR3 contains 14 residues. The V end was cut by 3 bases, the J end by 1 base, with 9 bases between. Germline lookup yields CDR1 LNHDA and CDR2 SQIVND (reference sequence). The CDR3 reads CASSMGAENTEAFF. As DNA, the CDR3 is TGTGCCAGTAGTATGGGGGCGGAGAACACTGAAGCTTTCTTT. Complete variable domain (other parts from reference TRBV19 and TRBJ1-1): DGGITQSPKYLFRKEGQNVTLSCEQNLNHDAMYWYRQDPGQGLRLIYYSQIVNDFQKGDIAEGYSVSREKKESFPLTVTSAQKNPTAFYLCASSMGAENTEAFFGQGTRLTVV.

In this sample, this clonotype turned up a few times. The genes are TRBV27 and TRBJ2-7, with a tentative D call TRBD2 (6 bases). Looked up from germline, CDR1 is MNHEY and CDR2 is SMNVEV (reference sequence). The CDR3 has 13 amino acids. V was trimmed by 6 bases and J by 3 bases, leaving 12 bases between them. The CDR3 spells CASRPGDRYEQYF. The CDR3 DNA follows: TGTGCCAGCAGACCGGGGGACCGCTACGAGCAGTACTTC.

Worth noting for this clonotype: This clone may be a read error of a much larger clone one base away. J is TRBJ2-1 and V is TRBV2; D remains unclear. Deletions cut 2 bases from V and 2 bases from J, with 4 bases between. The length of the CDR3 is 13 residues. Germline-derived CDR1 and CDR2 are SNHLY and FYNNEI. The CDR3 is CASSEHTYNEQFF. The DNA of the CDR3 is TGTGCCAGCAGTGAACACACCTACAATGAGCAGTTCTTC.

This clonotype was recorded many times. The CDR3 sequence is CASSQDRLVYNEQFF. Here the CDR3 DNA reads TGTGCCAGCAGCCAAGACCGCCTAGTTTACAATGAGCAGTTCTTC. The J gene is TRBJ2-1, the V gene TRBV4-2; D remains unclear. V was cut by 0 bases and J by 4 bases, with 10 bases left in between. Germline CDR1 is LGHNA and CDR2 is YNFKEQ. This CDR3 comprises 15 residues.

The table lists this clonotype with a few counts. CDR3 DNA: TGTGCCAGCAGCTTATCTACAGTCACCGGGGAGCTGTTTTTT. This sequence encodes CASSLSTVTGELFF. The chain employs TRBV7-6 and TRBJ2-2; D call uncertain. Trimming shortened V by 2 bases and J by 4 bases, and 8 bases separated the two germline ends. CDR1 is SGHVS and CDR2 is FNYEAQ in the germline V gene. The CDR3 covers 14 residues.